A selection of T cell receptor beta chains follows, all from one sample in a study of T cell repertoires in cytomegalovirus infection. Using its own MiXCR run on the reads, TCRdb lists one record per CDR3 protein. The table records some 800,000 distinct CDR3 sequences, roughly 33% of them present only once. These receptors have no known antigen. The sequenced sample was cultured CD8+ T cells from PBMCs, obtained from culture after CMV antigen stimulation. All receptors come from a human donor in good health (CMV status not recorded). Some clones in this sample may be carry-over from other donors' samples. Each CDR3 is given with its conserved first and last residue. A D gene is named only where the DNA matches it firmly. Rows may omit the clone size; those that give it use once, few, many or a size class.

>-|-|TRBV20-1|TRBJ1-5
TGCAGTGCCGTGGACCGTGTGGGAAGCTGGCAGCCCCAGCATTTT
CSAVDRVGSWQPQHF
>TRBD1|medium-sized|TRBV7-9|TRBJ2-3
TGTGCCAGCAGCCCTAGAGCCGGGACAGGGTCGGATACGCAGTATTTT
CASSPRAGTGSDTQYF
>-|few|TRBV6-8|TRBJ1-2
TGTGCCATCTCCCAAGGACAGCTCCTCTATGGCTACACCTTC
CAISQGQLLYGYTF
>TRBD2|-|TRBV29-1|TRBJ2-7
TGCAGCGTTGAATCGGAGCGGGGGGCAACCTACGAGCAGTACTTC
CSVESERGATYEQYF
>TRBD1|-|TRBV5-1|TRBJ2-1
TGCGCCAGCAGCTTGGTGAGGGGGCGCGGGGAGCAGTTCTTC
CASSLVRGRGEQFF
>-|few|TRBV6-6|TRBJ2-5
TGTGCCAGCAGTTACTACCGACAAGAGACCCAGTACTTC
CASSYYRQETQYF
>TRBD1|few|TRBV4-3|TRBJ1-2
TGCGCCAGCAGCCATAAAATGGGACAGCCACTTCTCTATGGCTACACCTTC
CASSHKMGQPLLYGYTF
>-|few|TRBV9|TRBJ1-2
TGTGCCACCCCCCGGACAGCGCCCACCTTC
CATPRTAPTF
>TRBD1|-|TRBV10-3|TRBJ2-1
TGTGCCATCAGTGAAGACCCAGGGGGCAGGGATGAGCAGTTCTTC
CAISEDPGGRDEQFF
>-|few|TRBV19|TRBJ2-2
TGTGCCAGTAGCAGCCGAATGGTTCCCGGGGAGCTGTTTTTT
CASSSRMVPGELFF
>-|few|TRBV7-2|TRBJ2-4
TGTGCCAGCAGCCCCCTGACTAGATCGGCCAAAAACATTCAGTACTTC
CASSPLTRSAKNIQYF
>TRBD2|many|TRBV7-2|TRBJ2-1
TGTGCCAGCAGCCAGCTAGCGGGGGCCTACAATGAGCAGTTCTTC
CASSQLAGAYNEQFF
>TRBD1|-|TRBV6-5|TRBJ2-2
TGTGCCTGCAGTTCACAGGGGGCGCTCACCGGGGAGCTGTTTTTT
CACSSQGALTGELFF
>-|-|TRBV19|TRBJ1-1
TGTGCCAGTACCATACAATCGATGGACACTGAAGCTTTCTTT
CASTIQSMDTEAFF
>TRBD1|-|TRBV9|TRBJ1-2
TGTGCCAGCAGCGTCCTACAGGGGGGCTATGGCTACACCTTC
CASSVLQGGYGYTF
>-|few|TRBV11-1|TRBJ1-5
TGTGCCAGCAGCTTAGCGGGGGAGCTGGGACAGCCCCAGCATTTT
CASSLAGELGQPQHF
>-|-|TRBV19|TRBJ2-6
TGTGCCGAGGTCTGGGGACACAATATCTTCTCTGGGGCCAACGTCCTGACTTTC
CAEVWGHNIFSGANVLTF
>-|many|TRBV20-1|TRBJ1-1
TGCAGTGCTAGAGAGGGGGCAGTCAACACTGAAGCTTTCTTT
CSAREGAVNTEAFF
>TRBD2|few|TRBV14|TRBJ2-3
TGTGCCAGCAGCCAAGTCAGTCTAGCGGGTACTCTGGATACGCAGTATTTT
CASSQVSLAGTLDTQYF
>-|few|TRBV2|TRBJ2-7
TGTGCCAGCAGTGGGCGGGCCTACGAGCAGTACTTC
CASSGRAYEQYF
>-|-|TRBV10-1|TRBJ1-1
TGCGCCAGCAGTGAGGAGGGACGGGGTATGAACACTGAAGCTTTCTTT
CASSEEGRGMNTEAFF
>-|-|TRBV10-3|TRBJ1-2
TGTGCCATTTCGGGGGGATCTCCTAACTATGGCTACACCTTC
CAISGGSPNYGYTF
>-|many|TRBV7-8|TRBJ2-2
TGTGCCAGCAGCTTAGGGATCGTGAACACCGGGGAGCTGTTTTTT
CASSLGIVNTGELFF
>-|many|TRBV7-2|TRBJ2-7
TGTGCCAGCAGCTCCAGAGGTCCCTACGAGCAGTACTTC
CASSSRGPYEQYF
>TRBD1|few|TRBV29-1|TRBJ2-2
TGCAGCGTTGAAGGAAGGGGACAGGGGGAAGCCGGGGAGCTGTTTTTT
CSVEGRGQGEAGELFF
>-|-|TRBV10-3|TRBJ1-2
TGTGCCATTCTGACCGAGACGAATACTAACTATGGCTACACCTTC
CAILTETNTNYGYTF
>TRBD2|-|TRBV20-1|TRBJ2-5
TGCAGTGCAGTCCCCAGCGGGGGCCCCTTTAAGGGGACCCAGTACTTC
CSAVPSGGPFKGTQYF
>TRBD1|once|TRBV10-3|TRBJ2-7
TGTGCCATCAGCGCCGGGACAGGGGTTGTCGAGCAGTACTTC
CAISAGTGVVEQYF
>-|-|TRBV7-3|TRBJ2-1
TGTGCCAGCAGCCCCCTCGGTAGCGGAAGGGCCTCCTACAATGAGCAGTTCTTC
CASSPLGSGRASYNEQFF
>-|once|TRBV10-3|TRBJ1-1
TGTGCCATCAGCGGGACCCCAGAGGGGCCGAACACTGAAGCTTTCTTT
CAISGTPEGPNTEAFF
>-|few|TRBV12-3/TRBV12-4|TRBJ1-5
TGTGCCAGCAGTCCGGCCCCAAATCAGCCCCAGCATTTT
CASSPAPNQPQHF
>-|many|TRBV5-1|TRBJ1-2
TGCGCCAGCAGAGAGGTAGAGACCTATGGCTACACCTTC
CASREVETYGYTF
>-|-|TRBV5-6|TRBJ2-1
TGTGCCACCCTTAGGGCAGCTAGGGACAATGAGCAGTTCTTC
CATLRAARDNEQFF
>TRBD1|-|TRBV27|TRBJ1-2
TGTGCCAGCAGTTTTCAGGGGGACTATGGCTACACCTTC
CASSFQGDYGYTF
>-|-|TRBV12-3/TRBV12-4|TRBJ1-2
TGTGCCAGCAGTTGGAATAGCTATGGCTACACCTTC
CASSWNSYGYTF